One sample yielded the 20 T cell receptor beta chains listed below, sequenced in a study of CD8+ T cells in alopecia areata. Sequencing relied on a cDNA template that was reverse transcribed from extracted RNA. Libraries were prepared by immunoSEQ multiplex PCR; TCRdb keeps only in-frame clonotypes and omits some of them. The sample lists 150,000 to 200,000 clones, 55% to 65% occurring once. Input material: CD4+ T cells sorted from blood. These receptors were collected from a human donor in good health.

The CDR3 spells CASRRASRGNQPQHF. The CDR3 DNA follows: TGTGCCAGCAGGAGGGCAAGTAGGGGTAATCAGCCCCAGCATTTT. The chain uses TRBV6-1 and TRBJ1-5, with TRBD1 as a possible D gene (5 bases). There are 15 residues in the CDR3. The V gene's germline CDR1 is MNHNS and CDR2 SASEGT. V lost 6 bases to trimming and J lost 4 bases, with 16 bases between them.

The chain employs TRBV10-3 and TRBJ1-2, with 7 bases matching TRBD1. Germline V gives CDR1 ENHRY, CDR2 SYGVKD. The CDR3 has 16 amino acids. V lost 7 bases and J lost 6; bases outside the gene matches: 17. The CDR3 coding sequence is TGTGCCATCACCCAGGGGGGGGCCCGAAGGTCCCATGGCTACACCTTC. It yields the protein CAITQGGARRSHGYTF.

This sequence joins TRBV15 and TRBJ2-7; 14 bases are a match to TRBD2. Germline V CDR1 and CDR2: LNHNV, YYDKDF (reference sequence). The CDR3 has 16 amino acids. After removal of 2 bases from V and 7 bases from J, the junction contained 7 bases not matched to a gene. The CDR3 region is CATSRSGTSGRGEQYF. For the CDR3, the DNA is TGTGCCACCAGCAGATCCGGGACTAGCGGGAGAGGGGAGCAGTACTTC.

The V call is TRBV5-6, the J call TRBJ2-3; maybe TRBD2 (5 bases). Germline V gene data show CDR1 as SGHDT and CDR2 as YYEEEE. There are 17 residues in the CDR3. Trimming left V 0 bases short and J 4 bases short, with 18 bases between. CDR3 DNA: TGTGCCAGCAGCTTGGCCAAGGGCAGCGGCTTTGCAGATACGCAGTATTTT. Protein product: CASSLAKGSGFADTQYF.

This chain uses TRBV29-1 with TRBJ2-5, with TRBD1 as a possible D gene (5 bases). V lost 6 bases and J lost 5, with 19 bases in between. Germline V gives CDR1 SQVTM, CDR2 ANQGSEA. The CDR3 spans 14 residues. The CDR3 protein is CSVRHAGSGETQYF. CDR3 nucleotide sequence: TGCAGCGTCCGACACGCCGGGTCAGGGGAGACCCAGTACTTC.

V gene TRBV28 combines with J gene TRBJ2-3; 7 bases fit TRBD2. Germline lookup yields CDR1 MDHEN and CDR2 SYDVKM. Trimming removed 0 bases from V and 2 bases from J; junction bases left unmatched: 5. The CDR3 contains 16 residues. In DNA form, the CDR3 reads TGTGCCAGCAGTTTATGGGCTAGCGGTTCCACAGATACGCAGTATTTT. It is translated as CASSLWASGSTDTQYF.

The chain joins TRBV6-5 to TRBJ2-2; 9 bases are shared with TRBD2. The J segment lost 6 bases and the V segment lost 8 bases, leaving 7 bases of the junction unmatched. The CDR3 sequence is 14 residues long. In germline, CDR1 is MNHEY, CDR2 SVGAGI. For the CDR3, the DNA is TGTGCCAGCGGGCTAGCGGGAATAGCCGGGGAGCTGTTTTTT. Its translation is CASGLAGIAGELFF.

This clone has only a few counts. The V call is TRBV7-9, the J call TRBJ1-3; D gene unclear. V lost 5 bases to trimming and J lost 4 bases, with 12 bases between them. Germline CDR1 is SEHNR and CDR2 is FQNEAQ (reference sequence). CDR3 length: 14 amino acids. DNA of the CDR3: TGTGCCAGCAGCACCGAGGGAGGGGGAAACACCATATATTTT. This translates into CASSTEGGGNTIYF.

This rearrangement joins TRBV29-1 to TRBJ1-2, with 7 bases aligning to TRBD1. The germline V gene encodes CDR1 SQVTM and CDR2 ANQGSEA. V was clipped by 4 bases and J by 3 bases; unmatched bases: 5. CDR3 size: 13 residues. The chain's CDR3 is CSVGVTGHYGYTF. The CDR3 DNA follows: TGCAGCGTTGGGGTGACAGGGCACTATGGCTACACCTTC.

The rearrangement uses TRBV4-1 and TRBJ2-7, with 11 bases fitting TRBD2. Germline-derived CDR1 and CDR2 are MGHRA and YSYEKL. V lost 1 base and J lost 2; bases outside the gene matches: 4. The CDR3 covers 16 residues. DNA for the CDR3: TGCGCCAGCAGCCAAGCGGGACTAGCGGATACCTACGAGCAGTACTTC. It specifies CASSQAGLADTYEQYF.

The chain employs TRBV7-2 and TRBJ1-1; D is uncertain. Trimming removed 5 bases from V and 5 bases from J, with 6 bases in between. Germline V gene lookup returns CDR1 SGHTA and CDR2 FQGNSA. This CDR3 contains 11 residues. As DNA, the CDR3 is TGTGCCAGCAGCCCCTTTACTGAAGCTTTCTTT. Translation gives CASSPFTEAFF.

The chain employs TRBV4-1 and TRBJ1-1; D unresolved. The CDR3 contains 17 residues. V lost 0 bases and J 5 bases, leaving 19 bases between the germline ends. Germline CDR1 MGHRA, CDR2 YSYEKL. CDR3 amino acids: CASSQDARRRARTEAFF. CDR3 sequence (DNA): TGCGCCAGCAGCCAAGATGCGAGACGGAGGGCGAGGACTGAAGCTTTCTTT.

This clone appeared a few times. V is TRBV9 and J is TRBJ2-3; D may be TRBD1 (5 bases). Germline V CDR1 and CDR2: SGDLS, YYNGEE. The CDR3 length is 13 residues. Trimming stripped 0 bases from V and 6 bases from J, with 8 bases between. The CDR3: CASSVEGIDTQYF. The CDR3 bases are TGTGCCAGCAGCGTAGAGGGGATTGATACGCAGTATTTT.

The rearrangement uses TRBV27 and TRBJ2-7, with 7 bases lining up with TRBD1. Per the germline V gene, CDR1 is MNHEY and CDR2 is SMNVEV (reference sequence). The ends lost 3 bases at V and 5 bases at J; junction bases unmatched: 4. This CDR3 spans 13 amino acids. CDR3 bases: TGTGCCAGCAGTTTCACAGGGGACAACGAGCAGTACTTC. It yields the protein CASSFTGDNEQYF.

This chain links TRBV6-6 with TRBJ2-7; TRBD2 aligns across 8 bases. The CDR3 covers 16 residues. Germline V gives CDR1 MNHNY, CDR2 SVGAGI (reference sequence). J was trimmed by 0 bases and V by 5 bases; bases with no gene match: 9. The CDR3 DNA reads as TGTGCCAGCAGTCCTCGGGGGGGAAGGAGCTCCTACGAGCAGTACTTC. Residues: CASSPRGGRSSYEQYF.

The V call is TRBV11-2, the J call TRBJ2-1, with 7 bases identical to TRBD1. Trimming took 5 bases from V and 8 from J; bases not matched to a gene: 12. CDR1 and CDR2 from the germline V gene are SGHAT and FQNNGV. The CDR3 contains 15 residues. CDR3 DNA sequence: TGTGCCAGCAGCGAGAGACGGACAGGACGGGATGAGCAGTTCTTC. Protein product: CASSERRTGRDEQFF.

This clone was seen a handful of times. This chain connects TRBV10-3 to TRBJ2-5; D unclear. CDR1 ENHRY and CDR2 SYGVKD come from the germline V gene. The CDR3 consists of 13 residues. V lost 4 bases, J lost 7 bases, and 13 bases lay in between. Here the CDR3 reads CAISVQDWGTQYF. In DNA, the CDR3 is TGTGCCATCAGTGTGCAAGACTGGGGGACCCAGTACTTC.

CDR3 sequence: CASSLDSGYGYTF. The CDR3 coding sequence is TGTGCCAGTAGTCTGGACAGTGGGTATGGCTACACCTTC. This rearrangement joins TRBV19 to TRBJ1-2; possible D gene TRBD1, 6 bases. Trimming shortened V by 5 bases and J by 5 bases, and 12 bases separated the two germline ends. The germline gives CDR1 LNHDA, CDR2 SQIVND (reference sequence). The CDR3 is made up of 13 amino acids.

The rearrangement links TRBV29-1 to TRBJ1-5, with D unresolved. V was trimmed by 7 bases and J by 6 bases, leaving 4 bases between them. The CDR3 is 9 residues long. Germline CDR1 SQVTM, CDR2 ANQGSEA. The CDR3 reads CSESQPQHF. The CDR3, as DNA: TGCAGCGAAAGTCAGCCCCAGCATTTT.

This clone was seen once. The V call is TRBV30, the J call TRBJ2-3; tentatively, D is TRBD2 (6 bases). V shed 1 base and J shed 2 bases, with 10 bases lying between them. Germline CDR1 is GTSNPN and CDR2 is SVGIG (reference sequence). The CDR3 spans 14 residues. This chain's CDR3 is CAWSGASVTDTQYF. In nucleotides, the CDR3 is TGTGCCTGGAGTGGGGCTAGCGTCACAGATACGCAGTATTTT.